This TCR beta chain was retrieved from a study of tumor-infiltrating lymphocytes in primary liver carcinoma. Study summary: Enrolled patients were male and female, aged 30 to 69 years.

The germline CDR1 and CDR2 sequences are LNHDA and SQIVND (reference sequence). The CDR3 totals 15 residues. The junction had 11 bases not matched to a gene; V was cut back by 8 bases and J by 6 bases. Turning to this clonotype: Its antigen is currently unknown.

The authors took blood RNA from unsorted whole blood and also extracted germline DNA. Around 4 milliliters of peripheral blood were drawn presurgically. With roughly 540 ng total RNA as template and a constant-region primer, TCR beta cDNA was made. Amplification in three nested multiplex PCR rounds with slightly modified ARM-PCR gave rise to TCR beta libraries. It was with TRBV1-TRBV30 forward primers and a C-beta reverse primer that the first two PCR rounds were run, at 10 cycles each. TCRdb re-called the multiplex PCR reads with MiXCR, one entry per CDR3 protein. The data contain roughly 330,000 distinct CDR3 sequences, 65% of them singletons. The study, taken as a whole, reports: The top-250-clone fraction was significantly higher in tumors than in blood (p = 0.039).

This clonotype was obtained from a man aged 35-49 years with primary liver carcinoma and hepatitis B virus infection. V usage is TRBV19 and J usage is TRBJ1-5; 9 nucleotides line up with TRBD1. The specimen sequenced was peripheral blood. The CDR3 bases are TGTGCCAGTCAGGACAGGGGCTCTGAACCTCAGCCCCAGCATTTT. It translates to CASQDRGSEPQPQHF.